This T cell receptor (beta chain) came from a study of blood T cell repertoires in COVID-19. This clone occurred many times. Germline assignment: CDR1 LGHDT and CDR2 YNNKEL (reference sequence). With 0 bases removed from V and 3 bases from J, the gap between germline ends came to 12 bases. The CDR3 has 15 residues. Assay used: immunoSEQ multiplex PCR; TCRdb lists only in-frame clones, some missing. The sample lists roughly 190,000 clones; about 76% were seen once. This sequence originates from a woman between 50 and 59 years old with active or convalescent COVID-19. This chain uses TRBV3-1 (or the pseudogene TRBV3-2) with TRBJ2-7; possible D gene TRBD2, 5 bases. Sequencing was done on a sample of peripheral blood. The CDR3 loop is CASSQERANRYEQYF. The CDR3 coding sequence is TGTGCCAGCAGCCAAGAGAGGGCGAATCGCTACGAGCAGTACTTC.